These T cell receptor beta chains were read from a single sample in a study of T cells in Graves' hyperthyroidism and ophthalmopathy. TCRdb reanalysed the multiplex PCR reads using MiXCR and keeps one entry per CDR3 protein. The repertoire holds about 640,000 distinct CDR3 sequences, with less than 25% as singletons. Sequenced: blood. The origin of the receptors is a man younger than 45 with Graves' ophthalmopathy. The CDR3 runs from the conserved cysteine through the conserved F or W. A D gene is named only where the DNA matches it firmly.

v_gene	j_gene	d_gene	CDR3aa
TRBV20-1	TRBJ2-3	TRBD2	CSPTTSGLTDTQYF
TRBV20-1	TRBJ2-5	-	CSATTFSPRETQYF
TRBV2	TRBJ1-2	-	CASTEAQGSGYTF
TRBV30	TRBJ2-7	-	CAWRGTTTGYEQYF
TRBV6-2/TRBV6-3	TRBJ2-5	TRBD2	CASSGGLAENQETQYF
TRBV28	TRBJ1-1	-	CASSLSWTPEAFF
TRBV12-3/TRBV12-4	TRBJ2-1	TRBD2	CASSPSLGLAGMANEQFF
TRBV20-1	TRBJ2-7	-	CSASLQGPYEQYF
TRBV9	TRBJ2-2	-	CASSVGDLGAAGELFF
TRBV4-2	TRBJ2-7	TRBD2	CASSQDSTGGPDEQYF
TRBV28	TRBJ2-7	TRBD2	CASSLTSGGDEQYF
TRBV19	TRBJ2-1	-	CASSIRKGSYNEQFF
TRBV6-5	TRBJ2-6	TRBD1	CASSSGQGWANVLTF
TRBV13	TRBJ1-2	-	CASSLLGGGYTF
TRBV6-1	TRBJ2-1	-	CASSEVIEQFF
TRBV28	TRBJ1-5	-	CASSGVGGRQPQHF
TRBV28	TRBJ2-7	-	CASSPPYKGLANEQYF
TRBV6-6	TRBJ2-3	TRBD2	CASSYPKIGGGATSGSTDTQYF
TRBV6-1	TRBJ2-7	-	CASSPLAPSTEQYF
TRBV18	TRBJ2-2	-	CASSPPGRVNTGELFF
TRBV11-2	TRBJ2-1	-	CASSLTLGLGNEQFF
TRBV19	TRBJ2-1	TRBD2	CASSMGTSGKSEQFF
TRBV10-3	TRBJ1-5	TRBD1	CAISDGQVGRQEQPQHF
TRBV5-1	TRBJ1-2	TRBD1	CASSFLPGTGGDGYTF
TRBV11-2	TRBJ2-1	TRBD2	CASSNGKLAGGNNEQFF
TRBV20-1	TRBJ2-3	TRBD2	CSASLLAGGSSSTDTQYF
TRBV12-3/TRBV12-4	TRBJ1-1	-	CASSLSSTLNTEAFF
TRBV5-6	TRBJ1-2	-	CASSFPDRSVFGRGGYTF
TRBV7-2	TRBJ1-5	-	CASSLEEGFNNQPQHF
TRBV2	TRBJ1-1	TRBD1	CASRGDRYTEAFF
TRBV6-2/TRBV6-3	TRBJ2-1	TRBD2	CASSYSASGSYNEQFF
TRBV15	TRBJ2-2	TRBD2	CATSRAVAGGRTGELFF
TRBV4-1	TRBJ1-1	TRBD1	CASSQPGGITEAFF
TRBV30	TRBJ1-1	-	CAWSVPSLNTEAFF
TRBV6-1	TRBJ2-1	TRBD2	CASRPSGSGEQFF
TRBV28	TRBJ2-7	TRBD2	CASSSLGLAYEQYF
TRBV30	TRBJ1-1	-	CAWSETGLNTEAFF
TRBV7-2	TRBJ1-4	TRBD1	CASSLSGQRNEKLFF
TRBV7-2	TRBJ1-1	TRBD1	CASSFQGGRTEAFF
TRBV11-2	TRBJ1-3	TRBD1	CASSLGDRGVGNTIYF
TRBV28	TRBJ2-3	-	CATTRADTQYF
TRBV11-1	TRBJ2-7	-	CASSFGSLSSYEQYF
TRBV5-1	TRBJ2-7	-	CASGAQGNEQYF
TRBV7-9	TRBJ1-1	-	CASSPTQGFTEAFF
TRBV10-3	TRBJ2-7	TRBD1	CAIGGTGALSYEQYF
TRBV6-1	TRBJ2-3	TRBD2	CASIGPTSGRVFTDTQYF
TRBV20-1	TRBJ2-7	TRBD1	CSAHLDRGFYEQYF
TRBV25-1	TRBJ2-7	-	CASSVFKTDLEQYF
TRBV28	TRBJ2-7	TRBD1	CASSSTGLTAYEQYF
TRBV18	TRBJ1-1	-	CASSPGVLMNTEAFF
TRBV19	TRBJ2-5	-	CASMPRGGSQETQYF
TRBV30	TRBJ1-5	-	CAWAKQGNNQPQHF
TRBV20-1	TRBJ2-5	-	CSARETGEETQYF
TRBV5-1	TRBJ2-7	-	CASSLWMTRDSYEQYF
TRBV20-1	TRBJ2-7	TRBD1	CSAFPGQGYEQYF
TRBV14	TRBJ2-1	TRBD2	CASSPRTSSNEQFF